Listed below are T cell receptor beta chains from one sample, sequenced in a study of graft-versus-host responses after intestinal transplantation. Generated by immunoSEQ multiplex PCR, the TCRdb table keeps only in-frame clones and is missing some. Of some 87,000 clones in the sample, roughly 89% are singletons; the top ten hold roughly 0.3%. These TCRs are of unknown antigen specificity. The starting material was unstimulated CD4+ T cells sorted from spleen or lymph node cells, obtained before intestinal transplant. Receptor source: a human donor who received an intestinal transplant. The CDR3 runs from the conserved cysteine through the conserved F or W.

V gene	J gene	CDR3 protein
TRBV11-2	TRBJ2-6	CASSVGPGWLSGANVLTF
TRBV30	TRBJ1-5	CALATQGIRNQPQHF
TRBV5-8	TRBJ2-1	CASSLDGGSYNEQFF
TRBV5-4	TRBJ1-5	CASSLEGSNQPQHF
TRBV5-6	TRBJ1-2	CASSLDRLFTF
TRBV5-1	TRBJ2-5	CASSWTSGVQETQYF
TRBV13	TRBJ1-1	CASSGTIEPEAFF
TRBV23-1	TRBJ2-5	CARQGAFRETQYF
TRBV18	TRBJ1-1	CASSPNWGDSRVARHGTGLGAFF
TRBV27	TRBJ2-1	CASRTLAHEQFF
TRBV18	TRBJ1-2	CASSPSGQENYGYTF
TRBV27	TRBJ1-2	CASGQNIPRDPYGYTF
TRBV20-1	TRBJ1-1	CSADYRVEAFF
TRBV5-1	TRBJ2-2	CASSFYTGELFF
TRBV7-2	TRBJ2-2	CASSSVGLAGGTGELFF
TRBV28	TRBJ2-1	CASSLTGDEQFF
TRBV21-1	TRBJ2-7	CASLPVPLSYEQYF
TRBV19	TRBJ2-7	CASSIGYGRYEQYF
TRBV7-6	TRBJ2-1	CASSLAGGTSGNEQFF
TRBV19	TRBJ1-2	CASEGQGMGSGYTF
TRBV5-6	TRBJ2-1	CASSLVLAGVLDEQFF
TRBV25-1	TRBJ2-7	CASSVPAGGEEEQYF
TRBV19	TRBJ1-3	CASSGWERSGNTIYF
TRBV27	TRBJ1-2	CASSRAGENYGYTF
TRBV5-1	TRBJ2-3	CASSLPGLAGGTDTQYF
TRBV5-1	TRBJ1-2	CASSPTDQPYYGYTF
TRBV19	TRBJ2-7	CASSTGVPGASGSYEQYF
TRBV7-9	TRBJ1-3	CASSLQGISGNTIYF
TRBV6-4	TRBJ2-5	CASSGHNTRQTGDAETQYF
TRBV5-1	TRBJ2-2	CASRLLETVNTGELFF
TRBV18	TRBJ2-1	CASSYGGTGTGVTNEQFF
TRBV6-1	TRBJ2-7	CASSLVYQDTYEQYF
TRBV19	TRBJ2-7	CASSPRTGVGYEQYF
TRBV19	TRBJ2-2	CASSIGTRNTGELFF
TRBV6-1	TRBJ2-7	CASSLGKVEQYF